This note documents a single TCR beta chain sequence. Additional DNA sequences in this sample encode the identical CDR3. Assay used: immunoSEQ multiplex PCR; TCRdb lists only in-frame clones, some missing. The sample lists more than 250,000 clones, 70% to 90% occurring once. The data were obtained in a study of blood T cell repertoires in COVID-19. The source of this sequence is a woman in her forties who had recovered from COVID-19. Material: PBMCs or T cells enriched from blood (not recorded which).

CDR3 residues: CASSYPDSYEQYF. DNA of the CDR3: TGTGCCAGCAGTTACCCAGACAGCTACGAGCAGTACTTC. The V and J genes are TRBV6-2 or TRBV6-3 and TRBJ2-7, with a tentative D call TRBD1 (5 bases). V dropped 2 bases and J dropped 3 bases, with 8 bases sitting between them. CDR1 and CDR2 (germline): MNHEY, SVGEGT. The CDR3 is 13 residues long.